This section outlines one T cell receptor (beta chain) sequence together with its context. Its antigen is as yet unknown. This sample was included in a study of blood T cells in healthy people across ages. Whole-study results and caveats: More naive CD4+ cells and higher diversity were found in long-lived than in aged donors.

The use of a sample-barcoded 5' primer and a J-beta primer mix characterized a second PCR of roughly 7 to 12 cycles. One entry per CDR3 protein, called by TCRdb with MiXCR from the 5' RACE reads. This table holds hundreds of thousands of distinct CDR3 sequences, around 45% found once. The germline CDR1 and CDR2 sequences are SGHAT and FQNNGV. This CDR3 is built from 12 residues. V was cut by 5 bases and J by 10 bases, with 15 bases left in between. Sequenced input: blood. This TCR was sampled from a man aged 55-75 years in good health. This chain connects TRBV11-2 to TRBJ2-7; either TRBD1 or TRBD2 may supply D (6 bases each). The DNA of the CDR3 is TGTGCCAGCAGCCCCGGGGGCGGATCACAGTACTTC. It codes for CASSPGGGSQYF.